The 8 T cell receptor beta chains reported below all come from one sample, sequenced in a study of post-analysis software for immune sequencing data. Their target antigens are unknown. Tagging with unique molecular identifiers was a feature of the TCR beta cDNA libraries. TCRdb re-derived calls from the PCR reads in MiXCR, one entry per CDR3 protein. The sample consists of about half a million distinct CDR3 sequences, approximately 31% of them appearing once. Study results and caveats: Among a handful of TRBV segments more frequent in patients than controls were TRBV5-6, TRBV5-1 and TRBV20-1.

Source material: blood. The origin of the receptors is a girl aged 2-17 years with multiple sclerosis.

This rearrangement joins TRBV5-1 to TRBJ2-5, with TRBD2 matching over 8 bases. Germline-derived CDR1 and CDR2 are SGHRS and YFSETQ. Germline trimming cut 0 bases from V and 4 bases from J; bases unmatched to any gene: 5. This CDR3 has 15 amino acids. The chain's CDR3 is CASSLVRGARETQYF. CDR3 DNA sequence: TGCGCCAGCAGCTTGGTGCGGGGGGCTCGAGAGACCCAGTACTTC.

This clonotype was recorded a few times. The chain carries TRBV20-1 and TRBJ2-7; D is unresolved. This CDR3 comprises 12 residues. The V and J ends lost 5 bases and 4 bases respectively, with 12 bases between them. Germline loops: CDR1 DFQATT, CDR2 SNEGSKA (reference sequence). CDR3 sequence (DNA): TGCAGTGCTGATCACAGCACTTACGAGCAGTACTTC. Protein sequence: CSADHSTYEQYF.

V is TRBV10-3 and J is TRBJ2-7, with D perhaps given as TRBD1 or TRBD2 (5 bases each). Germline V gene data show CDR1 as ENHRY and CDR2 as SYGVKD. The CDR3 is 12 residues long. Trimming shortened V by 8 bases and J by 0 bases, and 8 bases separated the two germline ends. CDR3 coding DNA: TGTGCCATCGGGGGTTTCTCCTACGAGCAGTACTTC. It is translated as CAIGGFSYEQYF.

In its sample, this clonotype was seen a few times. The chain combines TRBV25-1 with TRBJ1-2; D is ambiguous. The CDR3 spans 11 residues. Germline lookup yields CDR1 MGHDK and CDR2 SYGVNS. V was clipped by 3 bases and J by 5 bases, with 4 bases between them. For the CDR3, the DNA is TGTGCCAGCAGTGACGCGTATGGCTACACCTTC. It encodes CASSDAYGYTF.

The chain links TRBV2 to TRBJ2-7; no firm D call. The CDR3 contains 11 residues. Trimming pared 3 bases from V and 7 bases from J, leaving 7 bases between. The germline V gene has CDR1 SNHLY and CDR2 FYNNEI. CDR3 bases: TGTGCCAGCAGTGACGGGCGGGAGCAGTACTTC. Translation gives CASSDGREQYF.

This clonotype turned up a few times. V gene TRBV29-1 combines with J gene TRBJ2-5; 8 positions agree with TRBD1. V shed 6 bases and J 5 bases; nucleotides not matched to a gene: 23. The CDR3 covers 18 residues. Germline CDR1 is SQVTM and CDR2 is ANQGSEA. As DNA, the CDR3 is TGCAGCGTCCAGGGGGCCTGGGGACTTCCCTTAGCAGGGGAGACCCAGTACTTC. This codes for CSVQGAWGLPLAGETQYF.

The chain joins TRBV10-3 to TRBJ1-1, with 7 nucleotides matching TRBD1. The CDR3 is 15 residues long. The J segment lost 2 bases and the V segment lost 2 bases, leaving 5 bases of the junction unmatched. Germline lookup yields CDR1 ENHRY and CDR2 SYGVKD. Written as DNA, the CDR3 is TGTGCCATCAGTGAGAGGGACAGCCGAAACACTGAAGCTTTCTTT. Encoded protein: CAISERDSRNTEAFF.

This chain links TRBV11-1 with TRBJ2-4, with 10 bases identical to TRBD1. CDR1 SGHAT and CDR2 FQDESV come from the germline V gene (reference sequence). CDR3 length equals 15 residues. V lost 5 bases and J lost 13; bases outside the gene matches: 14. The CDR3 DNA sequence: TGTGCCAGCAGCCTGGGACAGGGGAAGGTCAATGAGCAGTACTTC. This translates into CASSLGQGKVNEQYF.